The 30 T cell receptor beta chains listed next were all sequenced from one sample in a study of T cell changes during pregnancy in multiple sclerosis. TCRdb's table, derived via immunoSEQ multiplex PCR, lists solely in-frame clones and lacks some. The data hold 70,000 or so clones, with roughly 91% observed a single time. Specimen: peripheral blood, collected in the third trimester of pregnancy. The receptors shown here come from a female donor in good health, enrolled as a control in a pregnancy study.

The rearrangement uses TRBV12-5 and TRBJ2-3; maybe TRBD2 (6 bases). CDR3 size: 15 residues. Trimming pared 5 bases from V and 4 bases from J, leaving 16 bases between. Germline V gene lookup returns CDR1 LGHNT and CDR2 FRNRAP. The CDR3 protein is CASGRWGEGSDTQYF. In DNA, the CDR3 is TGTGCTAGTGGTCGATGGGGGGAAGGGTCAGATACGCAGTATTTT.

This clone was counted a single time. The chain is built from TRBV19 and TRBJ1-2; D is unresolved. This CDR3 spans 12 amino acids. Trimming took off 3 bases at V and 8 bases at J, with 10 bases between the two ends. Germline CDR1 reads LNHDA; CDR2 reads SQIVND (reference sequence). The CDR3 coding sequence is TGTGCCAGTAGTATCTCCCCCTTAGGCTACACCTTC. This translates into CASSISPLGYTF. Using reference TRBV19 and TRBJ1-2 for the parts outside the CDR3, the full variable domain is DGGITQSPKYLFRKEGQNVTLSCEQNLNHDAMYWYRQDPGQGLRLIYYSQIVNDFQKGDIAEGYSVSREKKESFPLTVTSAQKNPTAFYLCASSISPLGYTFGSGTRLTVV.

CDR3 DNA: TGTGCCAGCAGCCGAGGACTTGGGGTACATACGCAGTATTTT. Encoded protein: CASSRGLGVHTQYF. This chain joins TRBV14 and TRBJ2-3; D is perhaps TRBD2 (5 bases). V was clipped by 4 bases and J by 7 bases, with 15 bases between them. This CDR3 has 14 amino acids. The germline V gene encodes CDR1 SGHDN and CDR2 FVKESK.

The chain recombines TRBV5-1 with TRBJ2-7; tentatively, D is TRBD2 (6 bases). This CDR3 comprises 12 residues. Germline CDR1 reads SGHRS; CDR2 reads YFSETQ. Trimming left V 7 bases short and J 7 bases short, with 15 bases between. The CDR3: CASRQNAGEQYF. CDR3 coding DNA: TGCGCCAGCCGGCAAAACGCGGGGGAGCAGTACTTC.

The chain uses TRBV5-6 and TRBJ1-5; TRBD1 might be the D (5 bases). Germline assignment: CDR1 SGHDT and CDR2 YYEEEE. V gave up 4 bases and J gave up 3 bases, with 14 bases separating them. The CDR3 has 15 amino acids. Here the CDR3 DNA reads TGTGCCAGCAGCGCGGGACCCAATTACAATCAGCCCCAGCATTTT. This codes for CASSAGPNYNQPQHF.

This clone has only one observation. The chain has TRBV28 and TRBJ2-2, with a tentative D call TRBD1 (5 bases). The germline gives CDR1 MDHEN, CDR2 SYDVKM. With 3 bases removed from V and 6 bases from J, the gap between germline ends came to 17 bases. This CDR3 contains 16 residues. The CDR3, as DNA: TGTGCCAGCAGTTTTCACAGGATGTTAGGTGCCGGGGAGCTGTTTTTT. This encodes CASSFHRMLGAGELFF.

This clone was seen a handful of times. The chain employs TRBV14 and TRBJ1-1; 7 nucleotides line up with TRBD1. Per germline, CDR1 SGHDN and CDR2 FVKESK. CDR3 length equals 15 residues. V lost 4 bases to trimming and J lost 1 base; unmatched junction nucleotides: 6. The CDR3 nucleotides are TGTGCCAGCAGCCGTCGGACAGGCTGGAACACTGAAGCTTTCTTT. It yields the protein CASSRRTGWNTEAFF.

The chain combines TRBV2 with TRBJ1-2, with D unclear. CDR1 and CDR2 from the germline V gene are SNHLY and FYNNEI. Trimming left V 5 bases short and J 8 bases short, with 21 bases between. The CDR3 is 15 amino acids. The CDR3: CASSPERGGDGGYTF. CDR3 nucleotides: TGTGCCAGCAGTCCAGAACGGGGAGGTGACGGAGGCTACACCTTC.

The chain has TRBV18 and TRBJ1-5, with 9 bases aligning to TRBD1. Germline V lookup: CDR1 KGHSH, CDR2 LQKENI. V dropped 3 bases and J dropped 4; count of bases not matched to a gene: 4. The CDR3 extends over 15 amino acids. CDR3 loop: CASSPFGTGNQPQHF. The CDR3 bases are TGTGCCAGCTCACCCTTTGGGACAGGGAATCAGCCCCAGCATTTT.

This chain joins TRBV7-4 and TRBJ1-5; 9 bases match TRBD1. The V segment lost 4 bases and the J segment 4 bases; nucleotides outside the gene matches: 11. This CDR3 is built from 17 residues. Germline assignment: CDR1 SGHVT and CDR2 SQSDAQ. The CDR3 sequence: CASSSQASGTGNQPQHF. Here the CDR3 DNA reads TGTGCCAGCAGCTCACAAGCCTCCGGGACAGGGAATCAGCCCCAGCATTTT.

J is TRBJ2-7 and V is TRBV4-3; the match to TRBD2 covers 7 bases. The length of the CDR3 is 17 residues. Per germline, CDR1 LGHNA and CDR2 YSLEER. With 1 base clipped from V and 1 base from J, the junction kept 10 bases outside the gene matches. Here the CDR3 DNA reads TGCGCCAGCAGCCAAGGGGGAGGTAGCGGGTTTTCCTACGAGCAGTACTTC. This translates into CASSQGGGSGFSYEQYF.

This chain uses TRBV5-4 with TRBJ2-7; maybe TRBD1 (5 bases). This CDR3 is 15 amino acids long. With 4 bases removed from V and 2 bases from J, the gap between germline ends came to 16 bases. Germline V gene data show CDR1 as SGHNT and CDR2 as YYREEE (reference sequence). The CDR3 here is CASSAQAAGAYEQYF. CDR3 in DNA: TGTGCCAGCAGCGCACAGGCCGCTGGGGCCTACGAGCAGTACTTC. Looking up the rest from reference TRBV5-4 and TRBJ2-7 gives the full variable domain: ETGVTQSPTHLIKTRGQQVTLRCSSQSGHNTVSWYQQALGQGPQFIFQYYREEENGRGNFPPRFSGLQFPNYSSELNVNALELDDSALYLCASSAQAAGAYEQYFGPGTRLTVT.

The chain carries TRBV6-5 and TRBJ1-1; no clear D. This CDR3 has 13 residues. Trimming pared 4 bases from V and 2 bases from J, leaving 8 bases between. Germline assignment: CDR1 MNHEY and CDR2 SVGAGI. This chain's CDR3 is CASSFEFNTEAFF. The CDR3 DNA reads TGTGCCAGCAGTTTCGAGTTTAACACTGAAGCTTTCTTT.

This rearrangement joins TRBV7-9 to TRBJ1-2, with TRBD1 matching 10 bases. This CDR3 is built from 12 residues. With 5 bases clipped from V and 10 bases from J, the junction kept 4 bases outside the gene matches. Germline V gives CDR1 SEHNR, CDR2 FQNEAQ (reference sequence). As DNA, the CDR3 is TGTGCCAGCAGCCCTGGGACAGGGGACTACACCTTC. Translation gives CASSPGTGDYTF.

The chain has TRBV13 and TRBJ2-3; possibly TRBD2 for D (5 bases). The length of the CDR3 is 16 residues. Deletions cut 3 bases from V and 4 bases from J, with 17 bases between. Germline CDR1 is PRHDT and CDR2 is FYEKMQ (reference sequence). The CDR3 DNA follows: TGTGCCAGCAGCTTTCAAGTAGCGAGTCGCCCAGATACGCAGTATTTT. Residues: CASSFQVASRPDTQYF. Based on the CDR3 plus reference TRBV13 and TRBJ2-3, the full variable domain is AAGVIQSPRHLIKEKRETATLKCYPIPRHDTVYWYQQGPGQDPQFLISFYEKMQSDKGSIPDRFSAQQFSDYHSELNMSSLELGDSALYFCASSFQVASRPDTQYFGPGTRLTVL.

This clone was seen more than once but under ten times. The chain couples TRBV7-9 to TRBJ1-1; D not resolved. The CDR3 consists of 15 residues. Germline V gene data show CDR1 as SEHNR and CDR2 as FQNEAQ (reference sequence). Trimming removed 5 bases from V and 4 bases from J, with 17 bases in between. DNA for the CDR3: TGTGCCAGCAGCCCCCCCCCGCCTCGGTCCACTGAAGCTTTCTTT. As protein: CASSPPPPRSTEAFF.

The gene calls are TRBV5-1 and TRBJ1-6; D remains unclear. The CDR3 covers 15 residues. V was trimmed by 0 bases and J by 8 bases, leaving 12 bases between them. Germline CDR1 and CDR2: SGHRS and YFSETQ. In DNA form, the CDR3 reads TGCGCCAGCAGCTTGGCTGGCGGCCACTATTCACCCCTCCACTTT. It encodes CASSLAGGHYSPLHF.

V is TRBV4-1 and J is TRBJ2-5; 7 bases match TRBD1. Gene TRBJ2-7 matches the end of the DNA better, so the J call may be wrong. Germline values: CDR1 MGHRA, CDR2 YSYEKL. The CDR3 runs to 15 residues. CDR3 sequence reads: CASSRIDRETYEQYF. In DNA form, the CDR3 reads TGCGCCAGCAGCCGCATAGACAGGGAGACCTACGAGCAGTACTTC.

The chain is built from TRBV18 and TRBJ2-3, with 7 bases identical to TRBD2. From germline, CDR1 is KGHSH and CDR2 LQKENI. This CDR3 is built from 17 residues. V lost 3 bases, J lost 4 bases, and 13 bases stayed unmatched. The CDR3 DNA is TGTGCCAGCTCACCCGGCGTCAGCGGGATAGGACCAGATACGCAGTATTTT. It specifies CASSPGVSGIGPDTQYF.

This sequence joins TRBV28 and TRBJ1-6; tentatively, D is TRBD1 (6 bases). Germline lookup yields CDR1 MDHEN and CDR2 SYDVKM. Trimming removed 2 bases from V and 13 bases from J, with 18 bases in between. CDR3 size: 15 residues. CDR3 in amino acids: CASSLTGEGGGPLHF. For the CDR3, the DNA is TGTGCCAGCAGTTTAACGGGCGAGGGGGGAGGGCCCCTCCACTTT. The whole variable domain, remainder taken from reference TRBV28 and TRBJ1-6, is DVKVTQSSRYLVKRTGEKVFLECVQDMDHENMFWYRQDPGLGLRLIYFSYDVKMKEKGDIPEGYSVSREKKERFSLILESASTNQTSMYLCASSLTGEGGGPLHFGNGTRLTVT.

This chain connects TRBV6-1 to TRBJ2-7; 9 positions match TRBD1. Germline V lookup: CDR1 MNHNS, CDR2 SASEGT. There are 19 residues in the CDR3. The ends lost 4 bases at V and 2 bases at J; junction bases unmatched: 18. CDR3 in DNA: TGTGCCAGCAGTGCTAGGGCGGACAGGGGCCTCGGGGGGCCCTACGAGCAGTACTTC. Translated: CASSARADRGLGGPYEQYF.

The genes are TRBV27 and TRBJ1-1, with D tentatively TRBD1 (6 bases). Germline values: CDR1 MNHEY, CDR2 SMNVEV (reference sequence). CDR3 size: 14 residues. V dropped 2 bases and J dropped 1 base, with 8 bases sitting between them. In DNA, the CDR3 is TGTGCCAGCAGTTTACAGGGGTGGAACACTGAAGCTTTCTTT. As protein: CASSLQGWNTEAFF.

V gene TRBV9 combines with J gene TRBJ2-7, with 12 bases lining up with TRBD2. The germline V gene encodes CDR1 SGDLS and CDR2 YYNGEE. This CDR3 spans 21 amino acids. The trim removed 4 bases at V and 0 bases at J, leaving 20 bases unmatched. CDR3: CASSPGRRRASGREYSYEQYF. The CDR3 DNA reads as TGTGCCAGCAGCCCTGGAAGGAGGAGGGCTAGCGGGAGGGAATACTCCTACGAGCAGTACTTC.

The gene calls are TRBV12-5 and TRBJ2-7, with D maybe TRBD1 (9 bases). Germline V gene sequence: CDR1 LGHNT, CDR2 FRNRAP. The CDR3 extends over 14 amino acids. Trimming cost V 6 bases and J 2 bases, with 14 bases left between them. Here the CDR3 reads CASGDRGLAYEQYF. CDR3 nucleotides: TGTGCTAGTGGGGACAGGGGACTAGCCTACGAGCAGTACTTC.

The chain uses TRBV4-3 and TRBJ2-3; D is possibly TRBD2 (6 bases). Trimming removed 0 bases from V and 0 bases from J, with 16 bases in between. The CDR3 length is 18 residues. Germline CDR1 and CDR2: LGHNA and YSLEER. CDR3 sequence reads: CASSQDTPGGTSTDTQYF. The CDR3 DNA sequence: TGCGCCAGCAGCCAAGACACTCCGGGCGGGACTAGCACAGATACGCAGTATTTT.

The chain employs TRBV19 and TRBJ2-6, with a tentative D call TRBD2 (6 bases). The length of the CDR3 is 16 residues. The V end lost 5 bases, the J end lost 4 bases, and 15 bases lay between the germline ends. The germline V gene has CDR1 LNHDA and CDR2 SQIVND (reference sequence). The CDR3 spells CASSLRGGAGANVLTF. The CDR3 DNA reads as TGTGCCAGTAGTCTCCGAGGAGGGGCCGGGGCCAACGTCCTGACTTTC.

In DNA form, the CDR3 reads TGTGCCAGCACCCTAAGCGGGAGTGGCACAGATACGCAGTATTTT. Translating gives CASTLSGSGTDTQYF. V is TRBV7-2 and J is TRBJ2-3, with 8 bases fitting TRBD2. The CDR3 consists of 15 residues. With V trimmed by 7 bases and J by 1 base, 7 bases remained unmatched. The germline V gene has CDR1 SGHTA and CDR2 FQGNSA.

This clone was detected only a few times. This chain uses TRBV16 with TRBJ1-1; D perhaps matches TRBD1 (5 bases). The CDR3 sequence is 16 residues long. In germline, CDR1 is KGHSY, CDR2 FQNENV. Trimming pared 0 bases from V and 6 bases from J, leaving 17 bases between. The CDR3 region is CASSQSGRASNPEAFF. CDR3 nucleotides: TGTGCCAGCAGCCAATCTGGCAGGGCGTCGAATCCTGAAGCTTTCTTT.

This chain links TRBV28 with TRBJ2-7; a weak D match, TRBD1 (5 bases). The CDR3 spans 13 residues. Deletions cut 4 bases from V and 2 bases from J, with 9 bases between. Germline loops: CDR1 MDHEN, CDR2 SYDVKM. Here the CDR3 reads CASSWGNTYEQYF. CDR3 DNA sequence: TGTGCCAGCAGTTGGGGCAACACCTACGAGCAGTACTTC. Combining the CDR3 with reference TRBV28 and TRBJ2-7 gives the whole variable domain DVKVTQSSRYLVKRTGEKVFLECVQDMDHENMFWYRQDPGLGLRLIYFSYDVKMKEKGDIPEGYSVSREKKERFSLILESASTNQTSMYLCASSWGNTYEQYFGPGTRLTVT.

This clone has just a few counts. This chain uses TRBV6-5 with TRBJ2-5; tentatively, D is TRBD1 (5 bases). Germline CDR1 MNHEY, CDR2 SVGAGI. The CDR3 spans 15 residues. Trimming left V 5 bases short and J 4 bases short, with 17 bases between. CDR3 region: CASSRTRADRETQYF. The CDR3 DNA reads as TGTGCCAGCAGTCGCACCAGGGCAGATCGAGAGACCCAGTACTTC.